The 10 T cell receptor beta chains listed next were all sequenced from one sample in a study of T cell responses to AZD1222 COVID-19 vaccine. The repertoire was sequenced with immunoSEQ multiplex PCR; TCRdb's copy has only in-frame clones and lacks some. The data contain some 25,000 clones, about nine tenths of them singletons. The sample here was peripheral blood, taken 28 days after the second AZD1222 dose. These receptor sequences come from an adult who received the AZD1222 COVID-19 vaccine.

This chain links TRBV27 with TRBJ2-7; D gene unclear. Trimming took off 6 bases at V and 3 bases at J, with 18 bases between the two ends. The CDR3 is made up of 15 amino acids. Germline values: CDR1 MNHEY, CDR2 SMNVEV (reference sequence). The CDR3 nucleotides are TGTGCCAGCAGCGCGACCGGTGGGGTTTTCTACGAGCAGTACTTC. Protein sequence: CASSATGGVFYEQYF.

This clone appeared a single time. The rearrangement links TRBV28 to TRBJ1-1, with a tentative D call TRBD1 (5 bases). The V end was cut by 3 bases, the J end by 3 bases, with 11 bases between. This CDR3 region has 14 residues. CDR1 is MDHEN and CDR2 is SYDVKM in the germline V gene. CDR3 sequence (DNA): TGTGCCAGCAGTTTGCGGGGCGGGGACACTGAAGCTTTCTTT. It yields the protein CASSLRGGDTEAFF.

V gene TRBV10-3 combines with J gene TRBJ2-3; tentative D call: TRBD1 (6 bases). Deletions cut 9 bases from V and 1 base from J, with 17 bases between. The V gene's germline CDR1 is ENHRY and CDR2 SYGVKD. The CDR3 totals 15 residues. The CDR3 DNA sequence: TGTGCCATGGGGCCTAGGGCAGGGGGCACAGATACGCAGTATTTT. Residues: CAMGPRAGGTDTQYF.

The chain is built from TRBV7-8 and TRBJ2-5; 7 bases line up with TRBD1. The trim removed 5 bases at V and 5 bases at J, leaving 2 bases unmatched. CDR1 and CDR2 from the germline V gene are SGHVS and FQNEAQ. The CDR3 is 12 amino acids. The CDR3 here is CASSNRGETQYF. The CDR3 DNA reads TGTGCCAGCAGCAACAGGGGTGAGACCCAGTACTTC.

The gene calls are TRBV20-1 and TRBJ1-4; D ambiguous. The CDR3 is 11 residues long. Germline CDR1 is DFQATT and CDR2 is SNEGSKA (reference sequence). V gave up 2 bases and J gave up 8 bases, with 6 bases separating them. The CDR3 loop is CSARQEEKLFF. The CDR3 nucleotides are TGCAGTGCTAGACAAGAAGAAAAACTGTTTTTT.

The rearrangement uses TRBV3-1 (or the pseudogene TRBV3-2) and TRBJ2-3; D call uncertain. V lost 4 bases, J lost 1 base, and 6 bases lay in between. The germline CDR1 and CDR2 sequences are LGHDT and YNNKEL (reference sequence). The CDR3 is 13 amino acids. The CDR3 bases are TGTGCCAGCAGCCCTTCGGGCACAGATACGCAGTATTTT. This translates into CASSPSGTDTQYF.

V and J are TRBV5-8 and TRBJ1-5; TRBD1 matches 7 bases. Germline V lookup: CDR1 SGHTS, CDR2 YDEGEE. The ends lost 6 bases at V and 9 bases at J; junction bases unmatched: 12. This CDR3 spans 14 amino acids. CDR3 DNA sequence: TGTGCCAGCACCCCTGAGACAGGGCCTAGGCCCCAGCATTTT. This sequence encodes CASTPETGPRPQHF.

The gene calls are TRBV6-5 and TRBJ2-7; 7 nucleotides match TRBD1. This CDR3 spans 14 amino acids. The trim removed 2 bases at V and 2 bases at J, leaving 3 bases unmatched. Germline CDR1 MNHEY, CDR2 SVGAGI. CDR3 coding DNA: TGTGCCAGCAGTTACGGTCAGGGGGCCTACGAGCAGTACTTC. This encodes CASSYGQGAYEQYF.

The chain joins TRBV4-2 to TRBJ2-7; D gene ambiguous. Germline CDR1 LGHNA, CDR2 YNFKEQ. The CDR3 consists of 12 residues. Trimming took off 0 bases at V and 3 bases at J, with 3 bases between the two ends. The CDR3 nucleotides are TGTGCCAGCAGCCAAGATAGCTACGAGCAGTACTTC. The encoded protein is CASSQDSYEQYF.

CDR3 DNA sequence: TGTGCCAGCAGCGTAGGACTAGCGGAGGTGGGTACGCAGTATTTT. Translating gives CASSVGLAEVGTQYF. The chain uses TRBV9 and TRBJ2-3; 9 bases map to TRBD2. The CDR3 contains 15 residues. Germline V CDR1 and CDR2: SGDLS, YYNGEE. V lost 0 bases to trimming and J lost 8 bases; unmatched junction nucleotides: 7.